This entry features one T cell receptor (beta chain) sequence. The data are from a study of blood T cell repertoires in COVID-19. Study in general: COVID-19 samples collected from the United States, Italy and Spain covered acute and convalescent phases.

Authors' analysis steps: Nucleated cell counts were estimated from reference gene primer amplification. The method was immunoSEQ multiplex PCR; TCRdb's version includes in-frame clones alone and lacks a portion of them. V, J and clone size derive from that table, while D and trimming were established from the DNA sequence. Of about 150,000 clones in the sample, approximately 90% were seen once. The V end was cut by 2 bases, the J end by 1 base, with 5 bases between. Germline V gives CDR1 KGHSH, CDR2 LQKENI. The CDR3 totals 13 residues. Before they entered the study, exposed participants had met a COVID-19 case within 2 weeks.

The sample consisted of PBMCs or T cells enriched from blood (not recorded which). The sequence was obtained from a woman in her forties who had been exposed to COVID-19. The chain carries TRBV18 and TRBJ1-1; D gene unclear. The CDR3 DNA reads TGTGCCAGCTCACCAGGGAGGAACACTGAAGCTTTCTTT. Its translation: CASSPGRNTEAFF.